This is a list of T cell receptor beta chains from one sample in a study of T cell repertoires in cytomegalovirus infection. TCRdb passed the reads through MiXCR, listing each CDR3 protein once. Of fewer than 350,000 distinct CDR3 sequences in the sample, about a sixth were seen once. Sample: PBMCs. Receptor source: a human donor in good health (CMV status not recorded). Some clones in this sample may be carry-over from other donors' samples. Both conserved end residues are trimmed from each CDR3. Rows give clone size only sometimes, using once, few, many, or a class for an expanded clone.

j_gene	abundance	v_gene	CDR3aa
TRBJ2-3	few	TRBV20-1	SARNPPGQLFTDTQY
TRBJ2-6	few	TRBV28	ASRRTGAGANVLT
TRBJ1-1	.	TRBV20-1	SAKIQGDTEAF
TRBJ1-1	few	TRBV5-5	ASSAGGWNTEAF
TRBJ2-1	many	TRBV7-3	ASSHPGYEQF
TRBJ2-2	many	TRBV6-2/TRBV6-3	ASNNRGRKDNTGELF
TRBJ1-1	few	TRBV12-3/TRBV12-4	ASSSNRGLGAF
TRBJ1-2	many	TRBV7-9	ASRQDIFGRNYGYT
TRBJ1-5	.	TRBV20-1	SARGHSNQPQH
TRBJ1-1	.	TRBV29-1	SARRATEAF
TRBJ2-6	many	TRBV7-9	ASSLALPPRPGANVLT
TRBJ1-5	many	TRBV28	ASSSGTIISPQH
TRBJ2-5	few	TRBV11-2	ASSPRLAGVETQY
TRBJ2-2	.	TRBV29-1	SVRTGGDTGELF
TRBJ2-5	few	TRBV20-1	SASRDGLYQETQY
TRBJ1-1	.	TRBV20-1	SAREGPHTEAF
TRBJ2-5	many	TRBV5-4	ASSLAREVETQY
TRBJ2-3	few	TRBV2	ASWDTTTDTQY
TRBJ2-7	many	TRBV6-1	ASSVGQGIYEQY
TRBJ1-1	many	TRBV12-3/TRBV12-4	ASSFDPRANTEAF
TRBJ2-5	.	TRBV4-3	ASSQDEGIAGAQY
TRBJ2-7	.	TRBV20-1	SARRQGGDEQY
TRBJ2-3	many	TRBV10-2	ASMSGQGFPDTQY
TRBJ2-1	few	TRBV6-1	ASSEQLFAQVGEQF
TRBJ2-3	.	TRBV20-1	SANQGLAGGYSTDTQY
TRBJ2-3	.	TRBV6-5	ASRQGVSDTQY
TRBJ2-7	many	TRBV7-2	ASSLADFGLAGSEQY
TRBJ1-2	many	TRBV2	ASRRGDGKHYGYT
TRBJ2-7	many	TRBV20-1	SARQITGSTYEQY
TRBJ1-2	many	TRBV7-2	ASSLFGQHGSYT
TRBJ1-3	many	TRBV7-2	ASSTNRGANTIY
TRBJ2-1	few	TRBV7-6	ASSLWAGVYNEQF
TRBJ2-3	many	TRBV7-9	ASTYLSGGAGDTQY
TRBJ2-2	.	TRBV20-1	SATGTIANTGELF
TRBJ1-2	many	TRBV12-5	ASGPTGLDGYT
TRBJ1-2	many	TRBV12-3/TRBV12-4	ASSTTGLFGYT
TRBJ1-1	.	TRBV6-6	ASTLMGGGTEAF
TRBJ1-2	.	TRBV7-9	ASSSRRGAYGYT
TRBJ1-5	few	TRBV19	ASGEEQGALNSNQPQH
TRBJ1-1	.	TRBV5-5	ASSLAAFLRVNTEAF
TRBJ1-2	.	TRBV12-3/TRBV12-4	ASSFLTGGSNYGYT
TRBJ2-1	many	TRBV5-1	ASSLELAGGRNEQF
TRBJ1-1	many	TRBV7-2	ASSSPRGGGPTEAF
TRBJ1-2	.	TRBV6-4	ASSEGRAGYYGYT
TRBJ2-3	many	TRBV7-6	ASSSGLAGGPVADTQY
TRBJ1-1	few	TRBV24-1	ATRRGQLRLSMNTEAF
TRBJ2-2	many	TRBV7-2	ASSLTTLPGRTGELF
TRBJ1-2	many	TRBV4-1	ASSPSQGPFNGYT
TRBJ2-4	many	TRBV10-3	AISEDSGKRNIQY
TRBJ2-7	many	TRBV7-8	ASSLVAGPYEQY
TRBJ2-3	few	TRBV20-1	SARDPIGTDTQY
TRBJ2-7	.	TRBV13	ASSLGAGGVSSYEQY
TRBJ2-3	many	TRBV20-1	SVLRPSGVDTQY
TRBJ1-1	many	TRBV28	ASSPVVDRGLQAF
TRBJ2-1	few	TRBV7-9	ASSIQLAARYNEQF